Included here is one T cell receptor (beta chain) sequence, with context. Its antigen is currently unknown. Researchers prepared the TCRbeta library using unique molecular identifiers, the study reports. TCRdb reprocessed the PCR reads via MiXCR and lists one record per CDR3 protein. The data hold approximately 980,000 distinct CDR3 sequences, with around 30% observed a single time. This entry comes from a study of T-cell reconstitution after alpha-beta-depleted transplantation in children. General study results and limits: After one year, T-cell counts and TCRbeta diversity mostly came from new T cells. By about two months after transplant, alpha-beta T cells reportedly arose from several hundred graft clones that had expanded. For some patients, TCRbeta diversity was high at day 60 because of recipient T cells and thymic progenitors that survived.

This TCR came from a boy less than two years old who had a stem cell transplant for SCID, so the T cells may come from the graft donor. Here the sequenced sample was PBMCs, mostly from graft donor cells, taken 360 days after TCRalphabeta/CD19-depleted stem cell transplant.

The CDR3, as DNA: TGCAGTGCTAGAGAAGGGGCAGTGAGCTCTGGAAACACCATATATTTT. It encodes CSAREGAVSSGNTIYF. J is TRBJ1-3 and V is TRBV20-1, with a tentative D call TRBD1 (5 bases). The germline gives CDR1 DFQATT, CDR2 SNEGSKA (reference sequence). The germline V and J ends were trimmed by 0 bases and 0 bases, with 12 bases remaining between them. The CDR3 is made up of 16 amino acids.